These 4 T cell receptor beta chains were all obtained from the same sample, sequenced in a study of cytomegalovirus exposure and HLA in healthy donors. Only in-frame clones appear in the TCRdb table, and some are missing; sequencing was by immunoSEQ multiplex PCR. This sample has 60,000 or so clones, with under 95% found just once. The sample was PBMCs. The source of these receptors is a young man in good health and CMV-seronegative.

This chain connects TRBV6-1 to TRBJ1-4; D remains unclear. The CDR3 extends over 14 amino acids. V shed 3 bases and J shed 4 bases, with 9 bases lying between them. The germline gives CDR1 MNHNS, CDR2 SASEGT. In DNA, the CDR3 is TGTGCCAGCAGTGAGATACAGTTTAATGAAAAACTGTTTTTT. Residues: CASSEIQFNEKLFF.

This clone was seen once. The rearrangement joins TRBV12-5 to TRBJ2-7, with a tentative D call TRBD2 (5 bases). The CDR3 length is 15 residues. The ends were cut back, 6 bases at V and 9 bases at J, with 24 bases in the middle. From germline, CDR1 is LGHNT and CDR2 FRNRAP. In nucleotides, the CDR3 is TGTGCTAGTGGGCCCCCGGCTAGCCTCACCCCGACGCAGTACTTC. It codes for CASGPPASLTPTQYF.

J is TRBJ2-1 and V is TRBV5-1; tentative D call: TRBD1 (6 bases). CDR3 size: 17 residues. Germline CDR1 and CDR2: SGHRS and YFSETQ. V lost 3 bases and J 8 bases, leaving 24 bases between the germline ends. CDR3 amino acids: CASSSLPGRSPGDEQFF. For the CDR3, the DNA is TGCGCCAGCAGCTCTCTCCCTGGACGGAGCCCAGGGGATGAGCAGTTCTTC.

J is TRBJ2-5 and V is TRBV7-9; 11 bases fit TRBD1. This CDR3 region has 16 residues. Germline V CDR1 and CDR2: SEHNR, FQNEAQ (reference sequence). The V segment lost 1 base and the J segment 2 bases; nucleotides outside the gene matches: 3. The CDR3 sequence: CASSLDGDRGQETQYF. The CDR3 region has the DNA TGTGCCAGCAGCTTAGATGGGGACAGGGGGCAAGAGACCCAGTACTTC. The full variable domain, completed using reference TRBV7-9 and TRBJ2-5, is DTGVSQNPRHKITKRGQNVTFRCDPISEHNRLYWYRQTLGQGPEFLTYFQNEAQLEKSRLLSDRFSAERPKGSFSTLEIQRTEQGDSAMYLCASSLDGDRGQETQYFGPGTRLLVL.